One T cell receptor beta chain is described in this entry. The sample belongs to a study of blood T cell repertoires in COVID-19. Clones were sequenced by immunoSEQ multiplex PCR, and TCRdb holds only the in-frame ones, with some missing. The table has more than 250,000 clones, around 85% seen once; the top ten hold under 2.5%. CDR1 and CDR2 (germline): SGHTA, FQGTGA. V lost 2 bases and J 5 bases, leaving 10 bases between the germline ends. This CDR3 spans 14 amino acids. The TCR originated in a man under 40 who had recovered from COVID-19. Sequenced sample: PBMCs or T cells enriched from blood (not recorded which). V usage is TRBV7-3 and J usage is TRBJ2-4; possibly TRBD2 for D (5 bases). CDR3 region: CASSLRGSENIQYF. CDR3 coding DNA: TGTGCCAGCAGCTTACGAGGGTCCGAAAACATTCAGTACTTC.